A selection of T cell receptor beta chains follows, all from one sample in a study of identifying expanded T cells in peripheral blood. Sequenced by immunoSEQ multiplex PCR; TCRdb stores in-frame clones only, minus some. Counted here are 65,000 to 95,000 clones, about 87% occurring once; the ten biggest clones make up 7.3%. Sequenced: blood. Receptors were obtained from a person between 18 and 75 years old in good health. CDR3s include the opening cysteine and the closing phenylalanine or tryptophan. A D gene is named only where the DNA matches it firmly. Rows may omit the clone size; those that give it use once, few, many or a size class.

TRBJ1-2,15,.,TRBV7-2,.,CASSSPGVANYGYTF,TGTGCCAGCAGCTCCCCGGGGGTTGCTAACTATGGCTACACCTTC
TRBJ2-1,15,.,TRBV4-3,TRBD2,CASSFSGRLHNEQFF,TGCGCCAGCAGCTTTAGCGGGAGGCTTCACAATGAGCAGTTCTTC
TRBJ1-3,14,.,TRBV7-9,.,CAAREGPSGNTIYF,TGTGCCGCGAGGGAGGGACCCTCTGGAAACACCATATATTTT
TRBJ1-1,12,.,TRBV29-1,TRBD1,CSVRQGWTEAFF,TGCAGCGTGAGACAGGGTTGGACTGAAGCTTTCTTT
TRBJ2-7,13,.,TRBV7-8,.,CASSLPPTYEQYF,TGTGCCAGCAGCTTACCCCCGACCTACGAGCAGTACTTC
TRBJ2-5,14,.,TRBV11-3,.,CASSLNSGQETQYF,TGTGCCAGCAGCTTGAATAGCGGCCAAGAGACCCAGTACTTC
TRBJ2-1,17,.,TRBV19,TRBD1,CASSISPGTGAYNEQFF,TGTGCCAGTAGTATATCCCCCGGGACAGGGGCTTACAATGAGCAGTTCTTC
TRBJ2-7,13,.,TRBV2,TRBD2,CASAREATYEQYF,TGTGCCAGCGCCCGGGAGGCAACCTACGAGCAGTACTTC
TRBJ1-2,16,.,TRBV7-9,TRBD1,CASSWGQILANYGYTF,TGTGCCAGCAGCTGGGGACAGATCTTAGCTAACTATGGCTACACCTTC
TRBJ1-1,16,.,TRBV2,TRBD1,CASSEALGQMNTEAFF,TGTGCCAGCAGTGAAGCGCTGGGACAGATGAACACTGAAGCTTTCTTT
TRBJ1-1,14,.,TRBV7-3,TRBD1,CASSPGTANTEAFF,TGTGCCAGCAGCCCCGGGACAGCGAACACTGAAGCTTTCTTT
TRBJ1-5,18,.,TRBV6-1,.,CASSEAHRRPYSNQPQHF,TGTGCCAGCAGTGAAGCCCATCGGCGGCCCTATAGCAATCAGCCCCAGCATTTT
TRBJ1-1,11,.,TRBV7-9,.,CASSLMSGAFF,TGTGCCAGCAGCTTAATGTCGGGGGCTTTCTTT
TRBJ2-1,15,.,TRBV19,TRBD1,CASNPEDRGYNEQFF,TGTGCCAGTAATCCCGAGGACAGGGGCTACAATGAGCAGTTCTTC
TRBJ2-1,14,.,TRBV4-1,.,CASSPTAGYNEQFF,TGCGCCAGCAGCCCCACAGCGGGCTACAATGAGCAGTTCTTC
TRBJ2-5,16,.,TRBV7-9,.,CASSRIPPQQRETQYF,TGTGCCAGCAGCCGGATCCCTCCCCAACAAAGAGAGACCCAGTACTTC
TRBJ1-2,15,.,TRBV6-5,.,CASSTQGVNGYGYTF,TGTGCCAGCAGTACACAGGGAGTCAACGGCTATGGCTACACCTTC
TRBJ2-2,17,.,TRBV4-1,.,CASSQDQPDLGRGGLFF,TGCGCCAGCAGCCAAGATCAACCAGACCTCGGCCGGGGTGGGCTGTTTTTT
TRBJ2-3,14,.,TRBV29-1,.,CSVGLTAGTDTQYF,TGCAGCGTGGGTCTAACAGCTGGGACAGATACGCAGTATTTT
TRBJ2-5,16,.,TRBV15,.,CATSRGAGQFQETQYF,TGTGCCACCAGCAGAGGGGCCGGACAGTTCCAAGAGACCCAGTACTTC
TRBJ1-5,13,.,TRBV4-1,.,CASSQGGVQPQHF,TGCGCCAGCAGCCAAGGAGGAGTTCAGCCCCAGCATTTT
TRBJ2-7,15,.,TRBV5-6,TRBD1,CASVVGDRESYEQYF,TGTGCCAGCGTGGTTGGGGACAGGGAATCCTACGAGCAGTACTTC
TRBJ1-3,13,.,TRBV7-9,.,CASSLTLGNTIYF,TGTGCCAGCAGCCTGACACTGGGAAACACCATATATTTT
TRBJ2-2,12,few,TRBV14,.,CASSQASGELFF,TGTGCCAGCAGCCAAGCCTCCGGGGAGCTGTTTTTT
TRBJ2-2,13,.,TRBV5-1,.,CASSLDNTGELFF,TGCGCCAGCAGCTTGGACAACACCGGGGAGCTGTTTTTT
TRBJ1-1,14,.,TRBV12-5,.,CASVRQRRGTEAFF,TGTGCTAGTGTTAGACAGAGGCGAGGCACTGAAGCTTTCTTT
TRBJ1-3,16,.,TRBV4-2,.,CASSQEEQLLGNTIYF,TGTGCCAGCAGCCAAGAAGAACAGTTGTTAGGAAACACCATATATTTT
TRBJ2-5,12,.,TRBV5-1,.,CASSKQQETQYF,TGCGCCAGCAGCAAGCAGCAAGAGACCCAGTACTTC
TRBJ2-7,13,.,TRBV19,.,CASSTLEGDEQYF,TGTGCCAGTAGTACCTTGGAGGGCGACGAGCAGTACTTT
TRBJ1-4,15,.,TRBV2,.,CASKRGNGENEKLFF,TGTGCCAGCAAGCGGGGCAACGGGGAGAATGAAAAACTGTTTTTT